The 5 T cell receptor beta chains listed next were all sequenced from one sample in a study of cytomegalovirus exposure and HLA in healthy donors. Amplification used 60 Vbeta primers and 13 Jbeta primers. Here immunoSEQ multiplex PCR was the method, and the copy in TCRdb shows in-frame clones only, minus some. The table records under 200,000 clones, more than 60% of them present only once. The sequenced sample was PBMCs. These receptors were collected from a female donor in good health and CMV-seronegative.

This clone has only a few counts. The V and J genes are TRBV7-2 and TRBJ2-1; 10 bases map to TRBD2. CDR3 length: 16 residues. Germline V CDR1 and CDR2: SGHTA, FQGNSA. Trimming cost V 1 base and J 4 bases; bases outside gene matches: 4. The CDR3 is CASSLGALAGYNEQFF. CDR3 DNA: TGTGCCAGCAGCTTAGGAGCACTAGCGGGGTACAATGAGCAGTTCTTC.

V usage is TRBV6-1 and J usage is TRBJ2-5; D ambiguous. CDR1 is MNHNS, CDR2 SASEGT, per germline. The CDR3 length is 11 residues. V lost 5 bases to trimming and J lost 5 bases, with 6 bases between them. This chain's CDR3 is CASSISETQYF. The CDR3 DNA is TGTGCCAGCAGTATCTCGGAGACCCAGTACTTC.

The table lists this clone with a few counts. Other DNA sequences within the sample encode an identical CDR3. The chain joins TRBV6-5 to TRBJ2-7, with D maybe TRBD2 (6 bases). V was trimmed by 6 bases and J by 3 bases, leaving 12 bases between them. This CDR3 comprises 13 residues. Per the germline V gene, CDR1 is MNHEY and CDR2 is SVGAGI. The CDR3 nucleotides read TGTGCCAGCAGCCTGGGACTTGGCTACGAGCAGTACTTC. The encoded protein is CASSLGLGYEQYF.

The chain combines TRBV28 with TRBJ1-5, with a possible D match to TRBD1 (5 bases). The germline CDR1 and CDR2 sequences are MDHEN and SYDVKM. The CDR3 consists of 18 residues. V was clipped by 8 bases and J by 1 base, with 24 bases between them. Here the CDR3 reads CASHQPTEGVRSNQPQHF. CDR3 nucleotides: TGTGCCAGCCACCAGCCCACAGAAGGGGTTCGGAGCAATCAGCCCCAGCATTTT.

The V call is TRBV7-9, the J call TRBJ1-4; the D gene is possibly TRBD1 (5 bases). The CDR3 spans 17 residues. V lost 2 bases to trimming and J lost 5 bases, with 18 bases between them. Germline V gene lookup returns CDR1 SEHNR and CDR2 FQNEAQ (reference sequence). CDR3 loop: CASSLTITGTFNEKLFF. As DNA, the CDR3 is TGTGCCAGCAGCTTAACGATAACAGGAACATTCAATGAAAAACTGTTTTTT.